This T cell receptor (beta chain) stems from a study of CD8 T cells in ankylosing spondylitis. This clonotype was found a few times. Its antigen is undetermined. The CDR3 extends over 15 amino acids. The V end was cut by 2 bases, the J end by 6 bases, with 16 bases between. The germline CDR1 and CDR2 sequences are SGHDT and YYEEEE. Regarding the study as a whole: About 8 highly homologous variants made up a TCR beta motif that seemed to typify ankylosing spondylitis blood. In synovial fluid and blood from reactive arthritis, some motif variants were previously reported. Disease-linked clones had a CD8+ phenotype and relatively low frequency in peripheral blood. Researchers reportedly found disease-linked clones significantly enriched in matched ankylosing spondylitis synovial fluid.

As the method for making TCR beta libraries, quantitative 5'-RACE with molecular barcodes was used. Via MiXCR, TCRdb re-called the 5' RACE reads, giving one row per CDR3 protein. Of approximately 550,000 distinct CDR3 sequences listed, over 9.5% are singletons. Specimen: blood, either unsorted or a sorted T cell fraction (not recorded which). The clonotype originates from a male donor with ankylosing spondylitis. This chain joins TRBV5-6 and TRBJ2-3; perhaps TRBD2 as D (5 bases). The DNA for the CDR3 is TGTGCCAGCAGCTTCTCGGGAAAGGGCATGGATACGCAGTATTTT. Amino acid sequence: CASSFSGKGMDTQYF.